The rows below give T cell receptor beta chains drawn from one sample of a study of immune evolution from preneoplasia to lung adenocarcinoma. Clones were read by immunoSEQ multiplex PCR, and TCRdb kept only the in-frame ones, dropping some. Of fewer than 2,500 clones listed, about 84% are singletons. The sequencing input was FFPE lung adenocarcinoma in situ tissue. The source of these receptors is a person between 65 and 79 years old with lung adenocarcinoma. The CDR3 runs from the conserved cysteine through the conserved F or W. The D gene is left open where the match is weak. The listing skips clone size in some rows; elsewhere it reads once, few, many or a size class.

v_gene: TRBV29-1
j_gene: TRBJ1-1
abundance: .
d_gene: .
CDR3aa: CSGAAGGDPNTEAFF
CDR3nt: TGCAGCGGTGCCGCTGGGGGGGACCCGAACACTGAAGCTTTCTTT

v_gene: TRBV6-1
j_gene: TRBJ2-7
abundance: .
d_gene: TRBD2
CDR3aa: CASSEGLAGVHPYEQYF
CDR3nt: TGTGCCAGCAGTGAAGGACTAGCGGGAGTTCATCCCTACGAGCAGTACTTC

v_gene: TRBV4-1
j_gene: TRBJ2-2
abundance: .
d_gene: TRBD2
CDR3aa: CASSRGGSSGFVGELFF
CDR3nt: TGCGCCAGCAGCCGCGGGGGGAGTTCCGGGTTTGTCGGGGAGCTGTTTTTT

v_gene: TRBV7-3
j_gene: TRBJ1-1
abundance: .
d_gene: .
CDR3aa: CASSLATAPNTEAFF
CDR3nt: TGTGCCAGCAGCTTAGCTACGGCGCCGAACACTGAAGCTTTCTTT

v_gene: TRBV11-3
j_gene: TRBJ2-1
abundance: once
d_gene: TRBD2
CDR3aa: CASSGSGRIKGEQFF
CDR3nt: TGTGCCAGCAGCGGTAGCGGGAGGATCAAGGGTGAGCAGTTCTTC

v_gene: TRBV28
j_gene: TRBJ1-1
abundance: .
d_gene: .
CDR3aa: CASTPTGGWNTEAFF
CDR3nt: TGTGCCAGCACCCCAACCGGGGGGTGGAACACTGAAGCTTTCTTT

v_gene: TRBV5-8
j_gene: TRBJ1-4
abundance: .
d_gene: .
CDR3aa: CASSSRTKEKLFF
CDR3nt: TGTGCCAGCAGCTCTCGGACTAAGGAAAAACTGTTTTTT

v_gene: TRBV6-5
j_gene: TRBJ2-1
abundance: .
d_gene: TRBD1
CDR3aa: CASSYSGQVYNEQFF
CDR3nt: TGTGCCAGCAGTTACTCGGGACAGGTTTACAATGAGCAGTTCTTC

v_gene: TRBV7-2
j_gene: TRBJ2-2
abundance: .
d_gene: TRBD2
CDR3aa: CASSPVAGAGWGELFF
CDR3nt: TGTGCCAGCAGCCCTGTAGCGGGAGCAGGGTGGGGGGAGCTGTTTTTT

v_gene: TRBV29-1
j_gene: TRBJ2-5
abundance: .
d_gene: .
CDR3aa: CSVAPTAKETQYF
CDR3nt: TGCAGCGTTGCACCGACAGCCAAGGAGACCCAGTACTTC

v_gene: TRBV2
j_gene: TRBJ1-2
abundance: .
d_gene: .
CDR3aa: CASKGGGYGYTF
CDR3nt: TGTGCCAGCAAAGGGGGGGGCTATGGCTACACCTTC

v_gene: TRBV6-5
j_gene: TRBJ1-1
abundance: .
d_gene: TRBD1
CDR3aa: CASRKDRAEAFF
CDR3nt: TGTGCCAGCAGAAAGGACAGGGCTGAAGCTTTCTTT

v_gene: TRBV9
j_gene: TRBJ2-6
abundance: .
d_gene: TRBD1
CDR3aa: CASSPGTASSSGANVLTF
CDR3nt: TGTGCCAGCAGCCCTGGGACAGCAAGCAGCTCTGGGGCCAACGTCCTGACTTTC

v_gene: TRBV18
j_gene: TRBJ2-7
abundance: .
d_gene: TRBD2
CDR3aa: CASSPRPQRAGEFHEQYF
CDR3nt: TGTGCCAGCTCACCCCGTCCTCAAAGGGCGGGAGAGTTTCACGAGCAGTACTTC

v_gene: TRBV5-1
j_gene: TRBJ2-7
abundance: .
d_gene: .
CDR3aa: CASSLGQSPILYEQYF
CDR3nt: TGCGCCAGCAGCTTGGGACAGTCCCCTATCCTCTACGAGCAGTACTTC

v_gene: TRBV6-6
j_gene: TRBJ1-5
abundance: .
d_gene: TRBD1
CDR3aa: CASSYLDRADQPQHF
CDR3nt: TGTGCCAGCAGTTACCTGGACAGGGCCGATCAGCCCCAGCATTTT

v_gene: TRBV6-1
j_gene: TRBJ2-3
abundance: .
d_gene: .
CDR3aa: CASDQGLETDTQYF
CDR3nt: TGTGCCAGCGATCAGGGGTTGGAAACAGATACGCAGTATTTT

v_gene: TRBV11-2
j_gene: TRBJ2-1
abundance: .
d_gene: .
CDR3aa: CASSLAVVYNEQFF
CDR3nt: TGTGCCAGCAGCTTAGCGGTTGTCTACAATGAGCAGTTCTTC

v_gene: TRBV2
j_gene: TRBJ2-3
abundance: .
d_gene: .
CDR3aa: CASSLAFSDTQYF
CDR3nt: TGTGCCAGCAGCCTAGCGTTTTCAGATACGCAGTATTTT